What follows are 9 T cell receptor beta chains derived from one specimen sequenced in a study of T cells in Graves' hyperthyroidism and ophthalmopathy. RNA transcripts yielded amplified TCR beta CDR3 regions. First-round RT-PCR of the TCR CDR3 relied on the HTBI primer set. Via MiXCR, TCRdb re-called the multiplex PCR reads, giving one row per CDR3 protein. There are approximately 510,000 distinct CDR3 sequences in the sample; about 46% occur only once, and about 40% lies in the top ten. The source material was peripheral blood or thyroid tissue (not recorded which). All receptors derive from an adult woman with Graves' disease, either hyperthyroidism or ophthalmopathy (not recorded which).

In its sample, this clonotype was seen once. J is TRBJ2-5 and V is TRBV9; 8 bases are a match to TRBD1. The junction had 10 bases not matched to a gene; V was cut back by 0 bases and J by 9 bases. The germline V gene has CDR1 SGDLS and CDR2 YYNGEE. The CDR3 contains 15 residues. CDR3 sequence (DNA): TGTGCCAGCAGCGTAGCCGGACAGGGCGGTCAGCCCCAGTACTTC. Translation: CASSVAGQGGQPQYF.

The chain recombines TRBV5-4 with TRBJ1-2, with 10 bases aligning to TRBD1. The CDR3 loop spans 14 amino acids. With 5 bases clipped from V and 5 bases from J, the junction kept 6 bases outside the gene matches. Germline CDR1 and CDR2: SGHNT and YYREEE (reference sequence). The CDR3 DNA is TGTGCCAGCAGTTTCGGGGGACAGGGGTATGGCTACACCTTC. Amino acid sequence: CASSFGGQGYGYTF.

The chain combines TRBV7-9 with TRBJ2-1, with 13 bases fitting TRBD2. V was clipped by 5 bases and J by 6 bases; unmatched bases: 4. This CDR3 region has 15 residues. CDR1 is SEHNR and CDR2 is FQNEAQ in the germline V gene (reference sequence). The CDR3 DNA is TGTGCCAGCAGCCCTACTAGCGGGAGGGGCAATGAGCAGTTCTTC. Protein product: CASSPTSGRGNEQFF.

There are many counts of this clonotype. The chain recombines TRBV9 with TRBJ2-2; TRBD2 is a possible D gene (6 bases). V lost 4 bases and J lost 7, with 20 bases in between. CDR1 and CDR2 from the germline V gene are SGDLS and YYNGEE. This CDR3 is 16 amino acids long. The CDR3 loop reads CASSQRGPRGGGELFF. CDR3 bases: TGTGCCAGCAGCCAACGCGGGCCACGGGGAGGCGGGGAGCTGTTTTTT.

This clonotype was recorded many times. The chain joins TRBV29-1 to TRBJ2-6; D uncertain. V was cut by 6 bases and J by 0 bases, with 3 bases left in between. Looked up from germline, CDR1 is SQVTM and CDR2 is ANQGSEA. This CDR3 has 12 residues. CDR3 bases: TGCAGCGTAAACTCTGGGGCCAACGTCCTGACTTTC. Translating it yields CSVNSGANVLTF.

The V and J genes are TRBV12-3 or TRBV12-4 and TRBJ2-5; D may match TRBD1 or TRBD2 (5 bases each). V shed 6 bases and J shed 3 bases, with 14 bases lying between them. The CDR3 is made up of 14 amino acids. The CDR3 sequence is CASRIEGIEETQYF. The CDR3 DNA reads TGTGCCAGCAGAATAGAGGGGATAGAAGAGACCCAGTACTTC.

This clonotype occurred many times. This chain uses TRBV25-1 with TRBJ1-3; D gene unclear. Deletions cut 0 bases from V and 0 bases from J, with 6 bases between. The CDR3 runs 15 residues. Germline CDR1 MGHDK, CDR2 SYGVNS. Here the CDR3 DNA reads TGTGCCAGCAGTGAATATTACACCTCTGGAAACACCATATATTTT. This gives the protein CASSEYYTSGNTIYF.

To note about this clonotype: A much larger clone differs from this one at a single base, so this may be a read error. The V and J genes are TRBV7-9 and TRBJ2-7; 8 bases fit TRBD1. In germline, CDR1 is SEHNR, CDR2 FQNEAQ (reference sequence). This CDR3 contains 16 residues. The CDR3 sequence is CASSQGPGQGKYEQYF. As DNA, the CDR3 is TGCGCCAGCAGCCAAGGTCCCGGACAGGGAAAATACGAGCAGTACTTC.

The chain couples TRBV19 to TRBJ1-5; TRBD1 matches at 10 bases. This CDR3 has 16 residues. Germline CDR1 is LNHDA and CDR2 is SQIVND (reference sequence). Trimming took 5 bases from V and 2 from J; bases not matched to a gene: 6. The CDR3 is CASSSRDRGGNQPQHF. The CDR3 nucleotides are TGTGCCAGTAGTTCCCGGGACAGGGGAGGCAATCAGCCCCAGCATTTT.